This T cell receptor (beta chain) appears in the sequencing data of a study of blood T cells in healthy people across ages. Study-wide results and limits: Naive T cell percentage showed a strong correlation with the diversity of TCR beta.

Germline V gene sequence: CDR1 MNHNS, CDR2 SASEGT. The V end was cut by 2 bases, the J end by 0 bases, with 8 bases between. The CDR3 has 15 residues. To note about this clonotype: Its specificity is unknown.

Primers used in a second PCR of roughly 7 to 11 cycles were a sample-barcoded 5' primer and a J-beta primer mix. TCRdb ran MiXCR on the 5' RACE reads and lists one entry per CDR3 protein. Here the sample spans around 1,000,000 distinct CDR3 sequences, under 30% being singletons. The sample also formed part of further work on T cells of mothers and their children.

This TCR derives from a girl aged 2-10 years in good health. V usage is TRBV6-1 and J usage is TRBJ1-5, with unresolved D. Sequencing input: blood. The CDR3 loop reads CASSERGDSNQPQHF. DNA of the CDR3: TGTGCCAGCAGTGAACGTGGGGATAGCAATCAGCCCCAGCATTTT.